This T cell receptor (beta chain) was obtained from a study of beta chain features in type 1 diabetes. Whole-study results and caveats: Possible PCR preference for shorter templates applied equally to patients and controls. In all four CD4+ subsets, TCRB CDR3 length was significantly, moderately reduced in type 1 diabetes.

What was sequenced were expressed TCRB transcripts, since all of the isolated RNA had been reverse transcribed. Sequencing used immunoSEQ multiplex PCR; TCRdb keeps in-frame clones, though not all of them. Of about 360,000 clones in the sample, 10% to 15% were seen once. CDR1 LNHNV and CDR2 YYDKDF come from the germline V gene (reference sequence). V was pared by 8 bases and J by 2 bases, with 13 bases between. The CDR3 sequence is 14 residues long. About this clone: Its matching antigen is unknown.

The chain couples TRBV15 to TRBJ1-5, with a tentative D call TRBD1 (5 bases). The receptor was derived from a woman between 18 and 29 years old with type 1 diabetes. The sample taken for sequencing was naive CD4+ T cells from blood. In DNA, the CDR3 is TGTGCCACCCAACAGGCCAGCGGCAATCAGCCCCAGCATTTT. Translating it yields CATQQASGNQPQHF.